This is a list of T cell receptor beta chains from one sample in a study of T cell repertoires in cytomegalovirus infection. TCRdb reprocessed the reads with MiXCR, giving one entry per CDR3 protein. The table shows 150,000 to 200,000 distinct CDR3 sequences, with under 15% occurring only once. The sequenced sample was PBMCs. The receptors originated from a human donor in good health (CMV status not recorded). Some clones in this sample may be carry-over from other donors' samples. CDR3s include the opening cysteine and the closing phenylalanine or tryptophan. D genes are given only for firm matches. The listing skips clone size in some rows; elsewhere it reads once, few, many or a size class.

j_gene | d_gene | abundance | v_gene | CDR3nt | CDR3aa
TRBJ2-1 | NA | many | TRBV11-2 | TGTGCCAGCAGCTTAGATCAAACGGGCTGGAATGAGCAGTTCTTC | CASSLDQTGWNEQFF
TRBJ2-1 | NA | NA | TRBV14 | TGTGCCAGCAGCCGGGGGAGGCCTATAGCAGGGAGTAATGAGCAGTTCTTC | CASSRGRPIAGSNEQFF
TRBJ2-1 | TRBD2 | many | TRBV10-3 | TGTGCCATCAGTGAGCCGAAGGGGAGGGCCTACAATGAGCAGTTCTTC | CAISEPKGRAYNEQFF
TRBJ1-1 | NA | NA | TRBV5-4 | TGTGCCAGCAGCTTGGGAGGACAAGAAGCTTTCTTT | CASSLGGQEAFF
TRBJ1-2 | NA | many | TRBV7-2 | TGTGCCAGCAGCTTAGATCCGGGGAGCTATGGCTACACCTTC | CASSLDPGSYGYTF
TRBJ1-2 | NA | many | TRBV20-1 | TGCAGTGCTAGAGATGGGGTCTATGGCTACACCTTC | CSARDGVYGYTF
TRBJ2-1 | NA | many | TRBV7-2 | TGTGCCAGCAGCAAGAACACAGGTTACAATGAGCAGTTCTTC | CASSKNTGYNEQFF
TRBJ1-6 | NA | many | TRBV7-2 | TGTGCCAGCAGCTTAGCGCGCGTCAGGAAATATTCACCCCTCCACTTT | CASSLARVRKYSPLHF
TRBJ1-1 | NA | NA | TRBV19 | TGTGCCAGTAAGGGGGAGGCTGAAGCTTTCTTT | CASKGEAEAFF
TRBJ2-3 | TRBD2 | many | TRBV7-2 | TGTGCCAGCAGCGTTAGCGGGATTACAGATACGCAGTATTTT | CASSVSGITDTQYF
TRBJ2-1 | TRBD2 | many | TRBV12-3/TRBV12-4 | TGTGCCAGCTCTCTATTACGGGGGGGACGGAACAATGAGCAGTTCTTC | CASSLLRGGRNNEQFF
TRBJ1-5 | TRBD1 | NA | TRBV19 | TGTGCCAGTAGTATAGCCTGGGACAGGGCGAGCAATCAGCCCCAGCATTTT | CASSIAWDRASNQPQHF
TRBJ2-7 | TRBD1 | many | TRBV6-5 | TGTGCCAGCAGTTATCTTCCGGGACAGTCCCCCTCATACGAGCAGTACTTC | CASSYLPGQSPSYEQYF
TRBJ1-4 | TRBD1 | NA | TRBV7-6 | TGTGCCAGCAGTACCACAGGGGGCGAAAAACTGTTTTTT | CASSTTGGEKLFF
TRBJ2-2 | NA | NA | TRBV19 | TGTGCCAGTAGCCAGAACACCGGGGAGCTGTTTTTT | CASSQNTGELFF
TRBJ2-1 | NA | NA | TRBV5-1 | TGCGCCAGCAGCCCTACAGGGAGACTAAGCAATGAGCAGTTCTTC | CASSPTGRLSNEQFF
TRBJ2-1 | TRBD2 | once | TRBV29-1 | TGCAGCGTTGAAGTTTGGACTAGCGGGTTAAGCTCCTACAATGAGCAGTTCTTC | CSVEVWTSGLSSYNEQFF
TRBJ1-2 | NA | few | TRBV15 | TGTGCCACCAGCAGAGCTGAGGTTGGGGTTAACTATGGCTACACCTTC | CATSRAEVGVNYGYTF
TRBJ1-1 | NA | few | TRBV5-6 | TGTGCCAGCAGCTTGGGGTCACCAGGGTACACTGAAGCTTTCTTT | CASSLGSPGYTEAFF
TRBJ1-5 | NA | many | TRBV7-9 | TGTGCCAGCAGCCTCGGACTGGGTGGCGGCAATCAGCCCCAGCATTTT | CASSLGLGGGNQPQHF
TRBJ2-7 | TRBD2 | NA | TRBV2 | TGTGCCAGCAACCCGGGGGGATCTTACGAGCAGTACTTC | CASNPGGSYEQYF
TRBJ2-1 | NA | many | TRBV7-2 | TGTGCCAGCAGCTTAGAGAGCCAGCCCTACAATGAGCAGTTCTTC | CASSLESQPYNEQFF
TRBJ2-1 | NA | many | TRBV7-2 | TGTGCCAGCAGCTTAGGAGGGACACCAAGAGACTACAATGAGCAGTTCTTC | CASSLGGTPRDYNEQFF
TRBJ2-5 | TRBD2 | many | TRBV7-3 | TGTGCCAGCAGCCGGACTAGCGGGAGTCTGGAGACCCAGTACTTC | CASSRTSGSLETQYF
TRBJ2-2 | NA | few | TRBV28 | TGTGCCAGCAGTTCGCCGGCCGGGACCGGGGAGCTGTTTTTT | CASSSPAGTGELFF
TRBJ2-5 | TRBD1 | few | TRBV28 | TGTGCCAGCAGTACCATAAGACAGGGGGAGACCCAGTACTTC | CASSTIRQGETQYF
TRBJ2-1 | TRBD2 | few | TRBV10-3 | TGTGCCACGGCCCGACTAGCGATGTACAATGAGCAGTTCTTC | CATARLAMYNEQFF
TRBJ2-1 | TRBD1 | NA | TRBV28 | TGTGCCAGCAGCATTGAAAGGTACAGGGGGCTCGATGAGCAGTTCTTC | CASSIERYRGLDEQFF
TRBJ2-1 | NA | few | TRBV7-2 | TGTGCCAGCAGCTTACTCGCGGGAACGCGGAATGAGCAGTTCTTC | CASSLLAGTRNEQFF
TRBJ1-2 | TRBD1 | NA | TRBV25-1 | TGTGCCAGCCTCGGGCGGGACAGGGGGCCCTATGGCTACACCTTC | CASLGRDRGPYGYTF
TRBJ2-7 | TRBD1 | few | TRBV7-6 | TGTGCCAGCAGCGCTCGGGACAGGAGCTCCTACGAGCAGTACTTC | CASSARDRSSYEQYF
TRBJ1-1 | TRBD1 | many | TRBV6-6 | TGTGCCAGCATTCCGGACAGGGCCCCAGAAAGGAACACTGAAGCTTTCTTT | CASIPDRAPERNTEAFF
TRBJ2-7 | TRBD1 | many | TRBV7-3 | TGTGCCAGCAGCTTAACCGGGGACAGTTTGTACGAGCAGTACTTC | CASSLTGDSLYEQYF
TRBJ1-1 | NA | few | TRBV18 | TGTGCCAGCTCAGCAACAGAGGGCACTGAAGCTTTCTTT | CASSATEGTEAFF
TRBJ1-5 | TRBD1 | many | TRBV7-9 | TGTGCCAGCAGCCCACAGGGGATTAATCAGCCCCAGCATTTT | CASSPQGINQPQHF
TRBJ2-7 | TRBD1 | few | TRBV15 | TGTGCCACCAGCAGAGATAACGTAGGGACAGCTACATGGTCCATCACCTACGAGCAGTACTTC | CATSRDNVGTATWSITYEQYF